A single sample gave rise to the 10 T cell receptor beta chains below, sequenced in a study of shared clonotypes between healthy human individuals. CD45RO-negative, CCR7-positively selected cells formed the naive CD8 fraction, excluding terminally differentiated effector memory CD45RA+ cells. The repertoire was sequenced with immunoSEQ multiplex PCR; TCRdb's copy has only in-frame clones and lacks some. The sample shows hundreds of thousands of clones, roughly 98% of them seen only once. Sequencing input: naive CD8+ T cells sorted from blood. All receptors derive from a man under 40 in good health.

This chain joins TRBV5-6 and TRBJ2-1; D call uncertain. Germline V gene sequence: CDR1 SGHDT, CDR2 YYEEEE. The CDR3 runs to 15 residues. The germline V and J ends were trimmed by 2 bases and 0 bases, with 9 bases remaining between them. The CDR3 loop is CASSFQSSSYNEQFF. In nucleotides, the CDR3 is TGTGCCAGCAGCTTCCAGAGTAGCTCCTACAATGAGCAGTTCTTC.

The CDR3 spells CASSPQGLNGENTGELFF. The CDR3 coding sequence is TGCGCCAGCAGCCCCCAAGGGCTTAACGGGGAAAACACCGGGGAGCTGTTTTTT. The rearrangement uses TRBV4-1 and TRBJ2-2, with D possibly matching TRBD2 (5 bases). Trimming removed 4 bases at V and 2 bases at J, with 20 bases between. The germline gives CDR1 MGHRA, CDR2 YSYEKL. This CDR3 comprises 18 residues.

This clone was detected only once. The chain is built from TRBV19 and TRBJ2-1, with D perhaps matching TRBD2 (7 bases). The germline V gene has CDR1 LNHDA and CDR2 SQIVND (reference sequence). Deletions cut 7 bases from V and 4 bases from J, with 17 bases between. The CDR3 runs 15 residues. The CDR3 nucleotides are TGTGCCAGTACTGACGCCGGGGGGCGATACAATGAGCAGTTCTTC. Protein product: CASTDAGGRYNEQFF. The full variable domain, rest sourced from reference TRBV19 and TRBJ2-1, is DGGITQSPKYLFRKEGQNVTLSCEQNLNHDAMYWYRQDPGQGLRLIYYSQIVNDFQKGDIAEGYSVSREKKESFPLTVTSAQKNPTAFYLCASTDAGGRYNEQFFGPGTRLTVL.

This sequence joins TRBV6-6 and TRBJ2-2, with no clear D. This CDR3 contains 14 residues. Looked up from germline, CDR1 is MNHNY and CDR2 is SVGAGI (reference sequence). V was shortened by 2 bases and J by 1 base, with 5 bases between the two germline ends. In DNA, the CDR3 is TGTGCCAGCAGTTACGCCTTGAACACCGGGGAGCTGTTTTTT. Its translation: CASSYALNTGELFF.

This CDR3 is CASTLLATYEQYF. CDR3 DNA: TGTGCCAGCACCCTCCTAGCGACCTACGAGCAGTACTTC. V gene TRBV2 combines with J gene TRBJ2-7; TRBD2 is a possible D gene (6 bases). CDR1 is SNHLY, CDR2 FYNNEI, per germline. Trimming left V 7 bases short and J 2 bases short, with 12 bases between. The CDR3 is made up of 13 amino acids. The entire variable domain, with the rest obtained from reference TRBV2 and TRBJ2-7, is as follows: EPEVTQTPSHQVTQMGQEVILRCVPISNHLYFYWYRQILGQKVEFLVSFYNNEISEKSEIFDDQFSVERPDGSNFTLKIRSTKLEDSAMYFCASTLLATYEQYFGPGTRLTVT.

The CDR3 nucleotides read TGCGCCAGCAGTCTTTACTCGGGACAGGGGCTCGGAGAGACCCAGTACTTC. Amino acid sequence: CASSLYSGQGLGETQYF. The V call is TRBV5-1, the J call TRBJ2-5; 10 nucleotides line up with TRBD1. Germline assignment: CDR1 SGHRS and CDR2 YFSETQ. The CDR3 totals 17 residues. Unmatched junction bases numbered 14, after V lost 5 bases and J lost 4 bases.

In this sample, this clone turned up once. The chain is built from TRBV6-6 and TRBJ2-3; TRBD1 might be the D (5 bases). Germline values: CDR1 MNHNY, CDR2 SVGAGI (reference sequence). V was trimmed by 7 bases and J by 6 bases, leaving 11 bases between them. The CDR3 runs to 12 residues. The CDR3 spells CASTVGADTQYF. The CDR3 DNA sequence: TGTGCCAGCACCGTAGGGGCGGATACGCAGTATTTT.

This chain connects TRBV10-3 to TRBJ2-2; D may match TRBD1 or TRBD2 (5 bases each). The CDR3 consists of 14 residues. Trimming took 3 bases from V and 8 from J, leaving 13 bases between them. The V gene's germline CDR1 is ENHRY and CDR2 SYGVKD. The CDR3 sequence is CAISDRQGVGELFF. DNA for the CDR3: TGTGCCATCAGTGACAGGCAGGGAGTTGGGGAGCTGTTTTTT.

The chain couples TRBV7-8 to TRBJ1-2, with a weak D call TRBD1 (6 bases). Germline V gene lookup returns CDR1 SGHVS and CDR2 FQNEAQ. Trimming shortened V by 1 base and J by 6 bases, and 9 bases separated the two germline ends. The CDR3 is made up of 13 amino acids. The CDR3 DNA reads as TGTGCCAGCAGCTTAGATGCAGGGGATGGCTACACCTTC. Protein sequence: CASSLDAGDGYTF. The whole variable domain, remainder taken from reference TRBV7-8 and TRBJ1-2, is GAGVSQSPRYKVAKRGQDVALRCDPISGHVSLFWYQQALGQGPEFLTYFQNEAQLDKSGLPSDRFFAERPEGSVSTLKIQRTQQEDSAVYLCASSLDAGDGYTFGSGTRLTVV.

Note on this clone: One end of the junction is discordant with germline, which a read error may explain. The CDR3 bases are TGTGCCAGCGGTGAATACGAGCAGTACTTC. It specifies CASGEYEQYF. The rearrangement joins TRBV2 to TRBJ2-7; the D is unclear. The CDR3 is 10 amino acids. Germline-derived CDR1 and CDR2 are SNHLY and FYNNEI.